This TCR beta chain appears in the sequencing data of a study of response to subunit inactivated influenza vaccine. With 8 bases clipped from V and 4 bases from J, the junction kept 10 bases outside the gene matches. The length of the CDR3 is 14 residues. Germline values: CDR1 SNHLY, CDR2 FYNNEI. Comments on this clonotype: Its antigen is unidentified.

TCRdb recomputed calls from the RT-PCR reads with MiXCR, one row per CDR3 protein. The sample lists 860,000 or so distinct CDR3 sequences, around 20% seen once, with about 9.4% in the top ten. General study points: Few new T cells, the authors suggested, are recruited by each seasonal influenza vaccination.

The sequence was obtained from a man aged 50-59 years who received an inactivated influenza vaccine. The specimen was PBMCs from blood, collected 5 to 6 days after vaccination. The gene calls are TRBV2 and TRBJ2-7; 8 positions match TRBD2. In DNA form, the CDR3 reads TGTGCCAGCGTGCGGGGGGACGCGGGGTACGAGCAGTACTTC. As protein: CASVRGDAGYEQYF.